Given below is one T cell receptor (beta chain) in context. Primers for the PCR totalled 60 Vbeta and 13 Jbeta. Only in-frame clones appear in the TCRdb table, and some are missing; sequencing was by immunoSEQ multiplex PCR. This sample has around 150,000 clones; about 81% occur once, and the top ten carry roughly 1.6%. The CDR3 runs to 16 residues. V dropped 3 bases and J dropped 6 bases, with 18 bases sitting between them. Germline CDR1 ENHRY, CDR2 SYGVKD. These data belong to a study of cytomegalovirus exposure and HLA in healthy donors. The sequenced material came from PBMCs. The sequence was collected from a girl aged 10 to 17 in good health and CMV-seropositive. The J gene is TRBJ2-1, the V gene TRBV10-3, with D possibly matching TRBD2 (6 bases). Written as DNA, the CDR3 is TGTGCCATCAGTGACGGCCAGGGACTGGGACTCAATGAGCAGTTCTTC. The encoded protein is CAISDGQGLGLNEQFF.